The 16 T cell receptor beta chains reported below all come from one sample, sequenced in a study of blood T cells in healthy people across ages (dated by TCRdb to between 2014 and 2017). Library creation used 5' RACE. Sequencing instrument: Illumina HiSeq 2500. A second PCR of roughly 6 to 12 cycles was run with a J-beta primer mix and a sample-barcoded 5' primer. The raw public reads went through TCRdb reprocessing: fastp at Q25, MiXCR clone calling, in-frame beta chains kept. Each record represents a unique CDR3 protein, reported with the most common genes and DNA among its rows. The sample table lists around 1.7 million distinct CDR3 sequences, over 25% of them with a count of one. The ten largest make up around 7.7% of the sample. The material sequenced was blood. These receptors came from a woman in her 30s in good health.

V is TRBV20-1 and J is TRBJ2-1; 9 nucleotides line up with TRBD2. TRBJ2-7 explains the end of the DNA better; the J call may be wrong. The CDR3 length is 14 residues. CDR1 and CDR2 (germline): DFQATT, SNEGSKA (reference sequence). The CDR3 coding sequence is TGCAGTGCTCCGGGGCTAGCGGGATACAATGAGCAGTACTTC. Its translation is CSAPGLAGYNEQYF.

The chain is built from TRBV7-9 and TRBJ1-1; D might be TRBD1 (5 bases). The germline CDR1 and CDR2 sequences are SEHNR and FQNEAQ (reference sequence). V gave up 5 bases and J gave up 6 bases, with 16 bases separating them. This CDR3 comprises 14 residues. CDR3 sequence: CASSRGPTTAEAFF. The CDR3 coding sequence is TGTGCCAGCAGCCGGGGACCGACGACGGCTGAAGCTTTCTTT. The full variable domain, in which reference TRBV7-9 and TRBJ1-1 provide the parts outside the CDR3, is DTGVSQNPRHKITKRGQNVTFRCDPISEHNRLYWYRQTLGQGPEFLTYFQNEAQLEKSRLLSDRFSAERPKGSFSTLEIQRTEQGDSAMYLCASSRGPTTAEAFFGQGTRLTVV.

Remarks on this clonotype: The junction departs from germline at one end; a sequencing error may be responsible. J is TRBJ1-1 and V is TRBV5-1; 11 nucleotides line up with TRBD1. The CDR3 is made up of 15 amino acids. CDR1 and CDR2 from the germline V gene are SGHRS and YFSETQ. In DNA form, the CDR3 reads TGCGCCTGCAGCTGGAGGACAGGGGGCAACACTGAAGCTTTCTTT. Protein: CACSWRTGGNTEAFF.

The chain links TRBV2 to TRBJ2-7; 9 bases match TRBD2. Germline V gives CDR1 SNHLY, CDR2 FYNNEI. The junction had 8 bases not matched to a gene; V was cut back by 7 bases and J by 7 bases. This CDR3 has 13 residues. CDR3 amino acids: CASMVAGVREQYF. CDR3 sequence (DNA): TGTGCCAGCATGGTAGCGGGAGTGCGGGAGCAGTACTTC.

This rearrangement joins TRBV24-1 to TRBJ2-6, with TRBD2 as a possible D gene (5 bases). Germline CDR1 reads KGHDR; CDR2 reads SFDVKD. V gave up 9 bases and J gave up 1 base, with 21 bases separating them. The CDR3 runs 18 residues. Written as DNA, the CDR3 is TGTGCCACCCGCCCCCCTCGGCGGGTAGGGTCTGGGGCCAACGTCCTGACTTTC. It encodes CATRPPRRVGSGANVLTF.

This clonotype was observed a few times. The V call is TRBV20-1, the J call TRBJ2-7; 9 nucleotides align to TRBD1. V was clipped by 3 bases and J by 3 bases; unmatched bases: 9. CDR1 and CDR2 from the germline V gene are DFQATT and SNEGSKA (reference sequence). CDR3 length equals 15 residues. CDR3 bases: TGCAGTGCTAGTCTAGGACAGGGGATTTTCTACGAGCAGTACTTC. Protein product: CSASLGQGIFYEQYF.

The rearrangement joins TRBV24-1 to TRBJ2-3; D gene unclear. The germline CDR1 and CDR2 sequences are KGHDR and SFDVKD. V was pared by 6 bases and J by 8 bases, with 8 bases between. The CDR3 is 11 residues long. In DNA, the CDR3 is TGTGCCACCAGTTTTACGGGTACGCAGTATTTT. Residues: CATSFTGTQYF.

On this clonotype itself: One end of the junction fails to match germline, which may point to a read error. The rearrangement links TRBV29-1 to TRBJ1-4; TRBD1 matches 7 bases. This CDR3 spans 16 amino acids. Germline V gene data show CDR1 as SQVTM and CDR2 as ANQGSEA. CDR3 region: CSVRLGGRGTNEKRFF. CDR3 sequence (DNA): TGCAGCGTCCGCTTGGGAGGCAGGGGGACTAATGAAAAACGGTTTTTT. Using reference TRBV29-1 and TRBJ1-4 for the parts outside the CDR3, the full variable domain is SAVISQKPSRDICQRGTSLTIQCQVDSQVTMMFWYRQQPGQSLTLIATANQGSEATYESGFVIDKFPISRPNLTFSTLTVSNMSPEDSSIYLCSVRLGGRGTNEKRFFGSGTQLSVL.

This clonotype occurred a few times. The CDR3, as DNA: TGTGCCAGCAGTGCTACTAGCGGGAGCCACGAGCAGTACTTC. Encoded protein: CASSATSGSHEQYF. J is TRBJ2-7 and V is TRBV2; TRBD2 matches at 11 bases. The germline V gene has CDR1 SNHLY and CDR2 FYNNEI. The CDR3 loop spans 14 amino acids. V shed 4 bases, J shed 5 bases, and the junction held 4 bases outside the gene matches.

This clonotype turned up a few times. J is TRBJ2-7 and V is TRBV7-9; TRBD2 agrees at 9 bases. V lost 6 bases and J lost 5; bases outside the gene matches: 8. This CDR3 comprises 14 residues. Germline assignment: CDR1 SEHNR and CDR2 FQNEAQ (reference sequence). The CDR3 bases are TGTGCCAGCAGTACAAGCATAGCGGGGGACGAGCAGTACTTC. Translated, it gives CASSTSIAGDEQYF.

Concerning this clonotype itself: The junction departs from the called germline gene at one end, perhaps through a read error. This rearrangement joins TRBV10-2 to TRBJ2-3; the match to TRBD2 covers 7 bases. CDR3 size: 16 residues. From germline, CDR1 is WSHSY and CDR2 SAAADI. CDR3 protein: CTSSEAFGGITDTQYF. CDR3 DNA sequence: TGCACCAGCAGTGAGGCCTTCGGGGGGATAACAGATACGCAGTATTTT.

About this clonotype itself: A much larger clonotype is one base distant, so this may be a read error. The V call is TRBV5-1, the J call TRBJ2-7; 16 bases fit TRBD2. Germline V CDR1 and CDR2: SGHRS, YFSETQ. V lost 4 bases and J lost 7; bases outside the gene matches: 11. This CDR3 spans 17 amino acids. Written as DNA, the CDR3 is TGCGCCAGCAGCCCCCCGGGACTAGCGGGGGGGGTAAATGAGCAGTACTTC. This translates into CASSPPGLAGGVNEQYF.

This clonotype was counted only a few times. This chain uses TRBV10-3 with TRBJ1-2; TRBD1 matches 7 bases. Looked up from germline, CDR1 is ENHRY and CDR2 is SYGVKD. Germline trimming cut 11 bases from V and 6 bases from J; bases unmatched to any gene: 3. The CDR3 loop spans 10 amino acids. The CDR3: CAVGQDGYTF. As DNA, the CDR3 is TGTGCCGTAGGACAGGATGGCTACACCTTC.

In its sample, this clonotype was seen many times. The gene calls are TRBV20-1 and TRBJ2-3; possible D gene TRBD1, 5 bases. Trimming cost V 4 bases and J 6 bases, with 11 bases left between them. The CDR3 runs to 12 residues. Germline V gene data show CDR1 as DFQATT and CDR2 as SNEGSKA (reference sequence). CDR3 loop: CSAMQGVDTQYF. The CDR3 nucleotides are TGCAGTGCTATGCAGGGCGTCGATACGCAGTATTTT.

This clonotype has a handful of counts. This chain connects TRBV20-1 to TRBJ2-1, with a possible D match to TRBD2 (7 bases). Looked up from germline, CDR1 is DFQATT and CDR2 is SNEGSKA (reference sequence). Between the trimmed V and J ends, which lost 8 bases and 9 bases, there was a span of 20 bases. This CDR3 is 13 amino acids long. In DNA, the CDR3 is TGCAGTCAACCGCGTGGCGGGGGCGCTGAGCAGTTCTTC. Translating gives CSQPRGGGAEQFF.

This clonotype was found a few times. V usage is TRBV11-2 and J usage is TRBJ2-7; D may be TRBD1 or TRBD2 (5 bases each). V was cut by 7 bases and J by 3 bases, with 16 bases left in between. The CDR3 covers 14 residues. Germline CDR1 SGHAT, CDR2 FQNNGV. DNA of the CDR3: TGTGCCAGCAACCCCGGTCCAGGGAGCTACGAGCAGTACTTC. Amino acid sequence: CASNPGPGSYEQYF.